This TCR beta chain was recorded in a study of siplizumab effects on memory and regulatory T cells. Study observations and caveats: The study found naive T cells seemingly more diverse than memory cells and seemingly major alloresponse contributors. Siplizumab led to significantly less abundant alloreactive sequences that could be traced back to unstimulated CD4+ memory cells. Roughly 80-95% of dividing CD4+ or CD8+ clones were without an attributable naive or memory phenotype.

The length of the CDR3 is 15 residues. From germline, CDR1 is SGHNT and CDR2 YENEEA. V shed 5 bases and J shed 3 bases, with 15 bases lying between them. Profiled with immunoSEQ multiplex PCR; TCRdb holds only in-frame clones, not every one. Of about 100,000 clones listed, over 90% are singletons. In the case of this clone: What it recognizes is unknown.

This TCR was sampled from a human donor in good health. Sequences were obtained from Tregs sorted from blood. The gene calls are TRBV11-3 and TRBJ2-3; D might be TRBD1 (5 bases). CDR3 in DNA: TGTGCCAGCAGCACTTTCTCAGGGATTACAGATACGCAGTATTTT. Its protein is CASSTFSGITDTQYF.